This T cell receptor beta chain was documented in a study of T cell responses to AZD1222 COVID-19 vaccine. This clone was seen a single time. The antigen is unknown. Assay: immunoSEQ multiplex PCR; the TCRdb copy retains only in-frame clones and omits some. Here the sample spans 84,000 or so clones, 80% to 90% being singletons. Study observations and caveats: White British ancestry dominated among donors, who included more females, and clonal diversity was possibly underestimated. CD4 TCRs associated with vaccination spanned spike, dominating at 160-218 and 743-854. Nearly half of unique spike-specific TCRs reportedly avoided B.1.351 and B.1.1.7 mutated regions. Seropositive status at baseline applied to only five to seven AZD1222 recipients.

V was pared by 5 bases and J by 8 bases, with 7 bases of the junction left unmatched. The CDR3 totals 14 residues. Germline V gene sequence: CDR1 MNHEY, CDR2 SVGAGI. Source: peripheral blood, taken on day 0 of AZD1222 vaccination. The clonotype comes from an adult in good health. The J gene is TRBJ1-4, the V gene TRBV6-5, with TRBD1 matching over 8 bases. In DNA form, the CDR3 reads TGTGCCAGCAGTCGTGCAGGGGGCGACGAAAAACTGTTTTTT. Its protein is CASSRAGGDEKLFF.